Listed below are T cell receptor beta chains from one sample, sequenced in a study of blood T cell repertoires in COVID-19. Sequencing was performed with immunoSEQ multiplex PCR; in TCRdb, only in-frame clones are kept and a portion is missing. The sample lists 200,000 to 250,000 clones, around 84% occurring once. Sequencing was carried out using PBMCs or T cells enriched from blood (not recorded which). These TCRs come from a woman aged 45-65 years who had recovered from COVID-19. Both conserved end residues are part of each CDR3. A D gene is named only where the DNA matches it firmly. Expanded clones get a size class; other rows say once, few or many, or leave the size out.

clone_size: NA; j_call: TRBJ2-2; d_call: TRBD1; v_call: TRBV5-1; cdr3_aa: CASSHGTGRQNTGELFF; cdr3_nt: TGCGCCAGCAGCCACGGGACAGGAAGACAGAACACCGGGGAGCTGTTTTTT
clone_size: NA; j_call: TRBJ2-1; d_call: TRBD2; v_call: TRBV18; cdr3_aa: CASSLLAARNNEQFF; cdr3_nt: TGTGCCAGCTCACTTCTAGCGGCGAGGAACAATGAGCAGTTCTTC
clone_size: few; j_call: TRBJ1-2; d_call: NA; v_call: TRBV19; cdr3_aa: CASREPGEYGYTF; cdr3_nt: TGTGCCAGTAGAGAACCAGGGGAATATGGCTACACCTTC
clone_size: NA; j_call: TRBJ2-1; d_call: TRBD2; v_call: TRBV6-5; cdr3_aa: CASSSGINNEQFF; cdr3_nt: TGTGCCAGCTCTAGCGGGATCAACAATGAGCAGTTCTTC
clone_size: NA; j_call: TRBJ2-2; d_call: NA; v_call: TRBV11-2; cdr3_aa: CASSPPHRNTGELFF; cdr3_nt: TGTGCCAGCAGCCCCCCACATCGAAACACCGGGGAGCTGTTTTTT
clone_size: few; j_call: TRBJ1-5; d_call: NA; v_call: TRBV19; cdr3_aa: CASSIEGQSNQPQHF; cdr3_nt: TGTGCCAGTAGTATCGAGGGACAAAGCAATCAGCCCCAGCATTTT
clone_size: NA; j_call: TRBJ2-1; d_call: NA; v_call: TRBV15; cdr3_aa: CATSRALSVPYNEQFF; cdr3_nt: TGTGCCACCAGCAGGGCCTTAAGCGTACCCTACAATGAGCAGTTCTTC
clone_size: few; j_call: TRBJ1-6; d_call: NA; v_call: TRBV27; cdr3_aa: CASRENRVSRSPLHF; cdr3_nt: TGTGCCAGCAGGGAGAACAGGGTTAGCAGATCACCCCTCCACTTT
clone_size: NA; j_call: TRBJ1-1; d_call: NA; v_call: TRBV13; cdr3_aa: CASSLRAISTEAFF; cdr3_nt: TGTGCCAGCAGCTTACGAGCAATCTCCACTGAAGCTTTCTTT
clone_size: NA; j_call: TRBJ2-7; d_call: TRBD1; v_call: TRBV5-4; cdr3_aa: CASSSTGSSYF; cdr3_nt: TGTGCCAGCAGCTCGACAGGGTCAAGCTACTTC
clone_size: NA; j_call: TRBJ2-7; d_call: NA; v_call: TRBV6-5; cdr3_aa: CASSYVQGIPYEQYF; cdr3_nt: TGTGCCAGCAGTTACGTCCAGGGAATACCGTACGAGCAGTACTTC
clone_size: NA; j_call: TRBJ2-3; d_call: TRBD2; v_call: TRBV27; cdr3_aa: CASSTGTSGITQYF; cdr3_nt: TGTGCCAGCAGTACAGGGACTAGCGGGATCACGCAGTATTTT
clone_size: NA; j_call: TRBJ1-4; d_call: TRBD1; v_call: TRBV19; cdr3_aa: CASSTGQGYGNEKLFF; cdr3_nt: TGTGCCAGTAGTACAGGACAGGGTTACGGTAATGAAAAACTGTTTTTT
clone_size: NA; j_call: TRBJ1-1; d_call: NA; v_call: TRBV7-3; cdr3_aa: CASSFTGSEAFF; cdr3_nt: TGTGCCAGCAGCTTTACCGGGAGTGAAGCTTTCTTT
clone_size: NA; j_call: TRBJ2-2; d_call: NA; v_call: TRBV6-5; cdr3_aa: CATLRDPPNTGELFF; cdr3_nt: TGTGCCACCCTTAGAGATCCCCCGAACACCGGGGAGCTGTTTTTT
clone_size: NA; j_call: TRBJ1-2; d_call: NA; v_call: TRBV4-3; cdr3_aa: CASSQDGGEDGYTF; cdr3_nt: TGCGCCAGCAGCCAAGACGGGGGGGAAGATGGCTACACCTTC
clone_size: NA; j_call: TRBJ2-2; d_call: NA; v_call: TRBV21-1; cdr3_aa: CASSKGRYDTGELFF; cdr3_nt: TGTGCCAGCAGCAAGGGGAGGTACGACACCGGGGAGCTGTTTTTT
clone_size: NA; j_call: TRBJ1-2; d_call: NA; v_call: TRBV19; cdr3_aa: CASSPESVYGYTF; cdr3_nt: TGTGCCAGTAGCCCTGAGTCGGTCTATGGCTACACCTTC
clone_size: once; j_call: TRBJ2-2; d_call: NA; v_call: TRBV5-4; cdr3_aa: CASSSEGVGELFF; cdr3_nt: TGTGCCAGCAGCTCGGAAGGGGTCGGGGAGCTGTTTTTT
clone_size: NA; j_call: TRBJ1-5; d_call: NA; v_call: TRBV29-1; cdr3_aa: CSVGGGGNQPQHF; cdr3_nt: TGCAGCGTTGGAGGGGGGGGTAATCAGCCCCAGCATTTT
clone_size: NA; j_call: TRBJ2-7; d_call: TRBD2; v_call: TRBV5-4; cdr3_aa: CASSLDSGSTDEQYF; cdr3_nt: TGTGCCAGCAGCTTGGATAGCGGGAGTACCGACGAGCAGTACTTC
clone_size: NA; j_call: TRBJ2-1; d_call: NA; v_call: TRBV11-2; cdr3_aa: CASSLDRGAYNEQFF; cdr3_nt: TGTGCCAGCAGCTTAGACAGGGGGGCGTACAATGAGCAGTTCTTC
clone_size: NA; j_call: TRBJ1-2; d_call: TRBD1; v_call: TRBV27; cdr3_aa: CASSNRGQGDYGYTF; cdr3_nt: TGTGCCAGCAGTAACCGGGGACAGGGAGACTATGGCTACACCTTC
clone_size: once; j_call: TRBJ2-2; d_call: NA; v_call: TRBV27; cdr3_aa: CASSLSGFGELFF; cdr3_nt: TGTGCCAGCAGTTTATCCGGGTTCGGGGAGCTGTTTTTT
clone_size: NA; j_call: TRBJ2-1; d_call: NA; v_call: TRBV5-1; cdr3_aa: CASSLGLAGQLARYNEQFF; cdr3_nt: TGCGCCAGCAGCTTGGGTTTGGCGGGACAACTAGCGAGATACAATGAGCAGTTCTTC
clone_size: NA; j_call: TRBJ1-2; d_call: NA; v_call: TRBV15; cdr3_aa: CATSRDNGRSTDYNYGYTF; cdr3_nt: TGTGCCACCAGCAGAGATAACGGAAGGTCGACGGACTACAACTATGGCTACACCTTC
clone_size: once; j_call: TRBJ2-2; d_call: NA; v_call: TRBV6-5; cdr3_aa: CASTPQRGFTGELFF; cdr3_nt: TGTGCCAGCACCCCCCAGCGTGGGTTTACCGGGGAGCTGTTTTTT
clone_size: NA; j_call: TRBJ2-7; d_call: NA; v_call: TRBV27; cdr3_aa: CASCPTGGGEQYF; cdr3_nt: TGTGCCAGCTGCCCTACGGGGGGCGGCGAGCAGTACTTC
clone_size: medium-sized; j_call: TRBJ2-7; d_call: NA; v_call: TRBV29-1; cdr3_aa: CSVEGSGTRSYEQYF; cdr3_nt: TGCAGCGTTGAAGGCTCCGGGACTCGATCCTACGAGCAGTACTTC
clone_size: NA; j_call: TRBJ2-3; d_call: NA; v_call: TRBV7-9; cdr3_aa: CASSLASSKDTQYF; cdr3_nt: TGTGCCAGCAGCTTAGCCAGTAGCAAGGATACGCAGTATTTT
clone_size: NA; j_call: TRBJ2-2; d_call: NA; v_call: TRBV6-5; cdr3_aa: CASKFTQTNTGELFF; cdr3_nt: TGTGCCAGCAAGTTTACACAAACGAACACCGGGGAGCTGTTTTTT
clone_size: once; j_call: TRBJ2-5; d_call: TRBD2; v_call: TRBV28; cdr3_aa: CASSGAASGEQETQYF; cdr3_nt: TGTGCCAGCAGTGGGGCAGCTAGCGGGGAACAAGAGACCCAGTACTTC
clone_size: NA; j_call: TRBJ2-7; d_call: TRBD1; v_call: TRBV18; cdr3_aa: CASSPPTGREQYF; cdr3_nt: TGTGCCAGCTCACCACCGACAGGGAGAGAGCAGTACTTC
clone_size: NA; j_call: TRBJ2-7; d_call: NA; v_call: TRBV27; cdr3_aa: CASSLAGNAEQYF; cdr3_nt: TGTGCCAGCAGTTTGGCAGGGAACGCCGAGCAGTACTTC
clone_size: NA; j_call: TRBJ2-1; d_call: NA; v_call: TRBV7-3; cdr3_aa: CASSLSAGSYNEQFF; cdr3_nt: TGTGCCAGCAGCTTGTCTGCGGGAAGCTACAATGAGCAGTTCTTC
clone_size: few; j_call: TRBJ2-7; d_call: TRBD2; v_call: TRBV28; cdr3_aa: CASSSISGLAPSVYEQYF; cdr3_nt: TGTGCCAGCAGTTCGATTTCGGGACTAGCTCCGTCGGTCTACGAGCAGTACTTC
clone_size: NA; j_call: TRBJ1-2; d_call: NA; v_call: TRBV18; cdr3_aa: CASSPNGGFNGYTF; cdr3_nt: TGTGCCAGCTCACCCAACGGCGGGTTTAATGGCTACACCTTC
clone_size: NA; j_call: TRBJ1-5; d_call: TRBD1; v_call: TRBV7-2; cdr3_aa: CASSLAGGMNQPQHF; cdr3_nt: TGTGCCAGCAGCTTAGCAGGGGGCATGAATCAGCCCCAGCATTTT
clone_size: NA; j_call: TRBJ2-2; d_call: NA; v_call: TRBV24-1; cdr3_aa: CATSDSRAQGNTGELFF; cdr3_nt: TGTGCCACCAGTGATTCGAGGGCACAGGGGAACACCGGGGAGCTGTTTTTT
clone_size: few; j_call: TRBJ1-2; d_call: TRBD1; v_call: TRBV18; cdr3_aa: CASSPQDRGDYGYTF; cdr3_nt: TGTGCCAGCTCACCGCAGGACAGGGGTGACTATGGCTACACCTTC
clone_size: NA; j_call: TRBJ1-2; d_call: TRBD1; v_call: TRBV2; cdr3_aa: CASSEEQGGNYGYTF; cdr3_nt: TGTGCCAGCAGTGAGGAACAGGGGGGAAACTATGGCTACACCTTC
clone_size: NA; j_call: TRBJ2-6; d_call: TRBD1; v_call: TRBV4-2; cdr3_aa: CASSQSTGGAFPSSGANVLTF; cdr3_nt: TGTGCCAGCAGCCAATCTACAGGGGGCGCCTTCCCCAGCTCTGGGGCCAACGTCCTGACTTTC
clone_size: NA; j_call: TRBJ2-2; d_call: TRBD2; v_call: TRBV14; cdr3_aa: CASSWGTSGSPGELFF; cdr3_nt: TGTGCCAGCAGCTGGGGGACTAGCGGGAGTCCCGGGGAGCTGTTTTTT
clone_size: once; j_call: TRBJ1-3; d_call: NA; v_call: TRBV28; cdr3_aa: CASSRRVGGNTIYF; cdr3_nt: TGTGCCAGCAGTCGGAGGGTAGGGGGAAACACCATATATTTT
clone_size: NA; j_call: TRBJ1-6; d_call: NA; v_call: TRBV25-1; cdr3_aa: CASSEYGGSGGGNSPLHF; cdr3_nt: TGTGCCAGCAGTGAATATGGCGGCTCGGGGGGCGGCAATTCACCCCTCCACTTT
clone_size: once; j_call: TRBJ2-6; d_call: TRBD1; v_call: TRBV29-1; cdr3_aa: CSVEDLKDRASSGANVLTF; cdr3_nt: TGCAGCGTTGAAGATCTTAAGGACAGGGCGAGCTCTGGGGCCAACGTCCTGACTTTC
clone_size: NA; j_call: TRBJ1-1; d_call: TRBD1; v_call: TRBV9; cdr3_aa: CASSMTGDTEAFF; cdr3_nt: TGTGCCAGCAGCATGACAGGGGACACTGAAGCTTTCTTT
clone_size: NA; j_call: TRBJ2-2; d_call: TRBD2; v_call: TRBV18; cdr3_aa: CASSPYGTSGITGELFF; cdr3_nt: TGTGCCAGCTCACCTTACGGGACTAGCGGGATCACCGGGGAGCTGTTTTTT
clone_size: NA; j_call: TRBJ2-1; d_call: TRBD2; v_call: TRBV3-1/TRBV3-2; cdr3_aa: CASSQSGRVYNEQFF; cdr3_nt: TGTGCCAGCAGCCAGAGCGGGAGGGTCTACAATGAGCAGTTCTTC
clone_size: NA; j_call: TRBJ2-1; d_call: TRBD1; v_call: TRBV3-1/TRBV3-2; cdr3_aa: CASSHGQGASGAYNEQFF; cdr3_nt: TGTGCCAGCAGCCATGGACAGGGGGCTAGCGGGGCTTACAATGAGCAGTTCTTC
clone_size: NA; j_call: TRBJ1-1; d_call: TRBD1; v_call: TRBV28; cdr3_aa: CASRGTENTEAFF; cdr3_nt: TGTGCCAGCAGGGGGACAGAGAACACTGAAGCTTTCTTT